A single sample is the source of the 5 T cell receptor beta chains below, sequenced in a study of blood T cell repertoires in COVID-19. Some clones are missing from TCRdb's copy, which holds only in-frame ones; the method was immunoSEQ multiplex PCR. Seen here are more than 35,000 clones, over 75% observed once, and the top ten hold around 38%. Sequenced input: peripheral blood. The receptor set was obtained from an older man with active or convalescent COVID-19.

The chain has TRBV5-6 and TRBJ1-5, with 7 bases aligning to TRBD1. The CDR3 has 18 residues. The junction had 15 bases not matched to a gene; V was cut back by 4 bases and J by 2 bases. Germline V gene sequence: CDR1 SGHDT, CDR2 YYEEEE. The CDR3 nucleotides read TGTGCCAGCAGCCTGTCCCGGGACAGTGCTGACGGCAATCAGCCCCAGCATTTT. As protein: CASSLSRDSADGNQPQHF.

The chain combines TRBV6-5 with TRBJ1-1; TRBD1 matches 7 bases. This CDR3 has 15 residues. V shed 6 bases, J shed 0 bases, and the junction held 7 bases outside the gene matches. Germline CDR1 and CDR2: MNHEY and SVGAGI. This CDR3 reads CASRDRDRVNTEAFF. CDR3 DNA sequence: TGTGCCAGCAGAGACCGGGACAGAGTGAACACTGAAGCTTTCTTT.

V gene TRBV28 combines with J gene TRBJ1-6; D is unclear. CDR1 is MDHEN and CDR2 is SYDVKM in the germline V gene. This CDR3 spans 13 amino acids. The V and J ends lost 4 bases and 7 bases respectively, with 8 bases between them. CDR3 coding DNA: TGTGCCAGCAGTTCCCAGATAAATTCACCCCTCCACTTT. This codes for CASSSQINSPLHF. The entire variable domain, with the rest obtained from reference TRBV28 and TRBJ1-6, is as follows: DVKVTQSSRYLVKRTGEKVFLECVQDMDHENMFWYRQDPGLGLRLIYFSYDVKMKEKGDIPEGYSVSREKKERFSLILESASTNQTSMYLCASSSQINSPLHFGNGTRLTVT.

The rearrangement links TRBV28 to TRBJ1-6; no firm D call. CDR3 length: 14 amino acids. Trimming left V 6 bases short and J 10 bases short, with 16 bases between. Per the germline V gene, CDR1 is MDHEN and CDR2 is SYDVKM. This chain's CDR3 is CASRSPLGGSPLHF. CDR3 DNA: TGTGCCAGCAGGAGTCCCCTGGGAGGGTCACCCCTCCACTTT.

V and J are TRBV4-1 and TRBJ1-2; a weak D match, TRBD1 (5 bases). Germline loops: CDR1 MGHRA, CDR2 YSYEKL. The CDR3 totals 15 residues. V was pared by 4 bases and J by 4 bases, with 16 bases between. This CDR3 is CASSPDLRGSYGYTF. The CDR3 region has the DNA TGCGCCAGCAGCCCGGACCTGCGGGGGTCCTATGGCTACACCTTC.